The rows below give T cell receptor beta chains drawn from one sample of a study of beta chain features in type 1 diabetes. This table comes from immunoSEQ multiplex PCR, and its TCRdb copy is limited to in-frame clones, with some not included. The sample carries about 650,000 clones, approximately 13% recorded once. Sequences were obtained from naive CD4+ T cells from blood. The origin of the receptors is a man aged 25 to 45 with type 1 diabetes. The CDR3 runs from the conserved cysteine through the conserved F or W. Fields, in order: CDR3 DNA, CDR3 protein, D gene, V gene, clone size, J gene. A D gene is named only where the DNA matches it firmly. Clone size is shown for a subset of rows, as once, few, many or a class of expanded clone.

CDR3nt: TGTGCCAGCAGCCATAGGACTGTTGAGCAGTTCTTC
CDR3aa: CASSHRTVEQFF
d_gene: -
v_gene: TRBV7-9
abundance: -
j_gene: TRBJ2-1

CDR3nt: TGTGCCAGCAGTGGAGAAAGCCTTACAGGGGCTGGGGCCAACGTCCTGACTTTC
CDR3aa: CASSGESLTGAGANVLTF
d_gene: TRBD1
v_gene: TRBV6-1
abundance: few
j_gene: TRBJ2-6

CDR3nt: TGTGCCCTTTCCCTCGGACAGGGGAATAGTTCCTACGAGCAGTACTTC
CDR3aa: CALSLGQGNSSYEQYF
d_gene: TRBD1
v_gene: TRBV28
abundance: few
j_gene: TRBJ2-7

CDR3nt: TGCGCCAGCAGCTTGGTAGGGCCTGATCAGCCCCAGCATTTT
CDR3aa: CASSLVGPDQPQHF
d_gene: -
v_gene: TRBV5-1
abundance: -
j_gene: TRBJ1-5

CDR3nt: TGCGCCAGCAGCCAAGAGTCGAATTCACCCCTCCACTTT
CDR3aa: CASSQESNSPLHF
d_gene: -
v_gene: TRBV4-3
abundance: -
j_gene: TRBJ1-6

CDR3nt: TGTGCCAGCAGCTCCTGGCTAGCGGGGGGAAGAGATACGCAGTATTTT
CDR3aa: CASSSWLAGGRDTQYF
d_gene: TRBD2
v_gene: TRBV7-9
abundance: -
j_gene: TRBJ2-3

CDR3nt: TGTGCCAGCAGACCGACCGGGACAGGGTACGGCGGCTACACCTTC
CDR3aa: CASRPTGTGYGGYTF
d_gene: TRBD1
v_gene: TRBV6-6
abundance: few
j_gene: TRBJ1-2

CDR3nt: TGTGCCACCAGTTGGTCCCGGGACAGGGGACACGAGCAGTACTTC
CDR3aa: CATSWSRDRGHEQYF
d_gene: TRBD1
v_gene: TRBV27
abundance: -
j_gene: TRBJ2-7

CDR3nt: TGCAGCGTTGAAGATAGGCGTGGGAGCGGGGTAGGCACAGATACGCAGTATTTT
CDR3aa: CSVEDRRGSGVGTDTQYF
d_gene: TRBD2
v_gene: TRBV29-1
abundance: few
j_gene: TRBJ2-3

CDR3nt: TGTGCCATCCCTAGCGGGGGGATTGCAGATACGCAGTATTTT
CDR3aa: CAIPSGGIADTQYF
d_gene: TRBD2
v_gene: TRBV2
abundance: -
j_gene: TRBJ2-3

CDR3nt: TGCGCCAGCAGCCCCGGACAGGGGGGGACTGAAGCTTTCTTT
CDR3aa: CASSPGQGGTEAFF
d_gene: TRBD1
v_gene: TRBV5-1
abundance: few
j_gene: TRBJ1-1

CDR3nt: TGTGCCAGCAGTTTAGCGGCCGAGGGTGGTACCAAAAACATTCAGTACTTC
CDR3aa: CASSLAAEGGTKNIQYF
d_gene: -
v_gene: TRBV28
abundance: -
j_gene: TRBJ2-4

CDR3nt: TGTGCCAGCTCACCATATCGACAGGGAGGATGGACAACTAATGAAAAACTGTTTTTT
CDR3aa: CASSPYRQGGWTTNEKLFF
d_gene: TRBD1
v_gene: TRBV18
abundance: -
j_gene: TRBJ1-4

CDR3nt: TGTGCCAGCAGCTTGAGGGTTGGTGGATTTGAGACCCAGTACTTC
CDR3aa: CASSLRVGGFETQYF
d_gene: -
v_gene: TRBV5-6
abundance: -
j_gene: TRBJ2-5

CDR3nt: TGTGCCAGCAGCCGAGCCCGGGACAGGGGGCGCGGAATCAACACGACTGCGTTCTTC
CDR3aa: CASSRARDRGRGINTTAFF
d_gene: TRBD1
v_gene: TRBV14
abundance: few
j_gene: TRBJ2-1

CDR3nt: TGCGCCAGCAGCCAAGCCGAATCTGACTATGGCTACACCTTC
CDR3aa: CASSQAESDYGYTF
d_gene: -
v_gene: TRBV4-3
abundance: few
j_gene: TRBJ1-2

CDR3nt: TGTGCCAGCAGGGCCCCGGGGCCCAGAGATCAGCCCCAGCATTTT
CDR3aa: CASRAPGPRDQPQHF
d_gene: -
v_gene: TRBV6-5
abundance: few
j_gene: TRBJ1-5

CDR3nt: TGTGCCAGCAGCTTCTGGGACAGGGGAACACCCCTCCACTTT
CDR3aa: CASSFWDRGTPLHF
d_gene: TRBD1
v_gene: TRBV13
abundance: few
j_gene: TRBJ1-6

CDR3nt: TGCAGCGTTGAAGATACAGGGTCCTCCTACGAGCAGTACTTC
CDR3aa: CSVEDTGSSYEQYF
d_gene: -
v_gene: TRBV29-1
abundance: -
j_gene: TRBJ2-7

CDR3nt: TGTGCCAGCAGCTTAGTTAAGGGTAGCTACACCTTC
CDR3aa: CASSLVKGSYTF
d_gene: -
v_gene: TRBV11-2
abundance: -
j_gene: TRBJ1-2

CDR3nt: TGTGCCAGCAGACCAGGAATTATACGAGAGCAGTACTTC
CDR3aa: CASRPGIIREQYF
d_gene: -
v_gene: TRBV6-5
abundance: few
j_gene: TRBJ2-7

CDR3nt: TGTGCCAGCAGGTCAAACTATGGCTACACCTTC
CDR3aa: CASRSNYGYTF
d_gene: -
v_gene: TRBV28
abundance: -
j_gene: TRBJ1-2

CDR3nt: TGCAGCGCCAGGGGGACCGGGGAGCTGTTTTTT
CDR3aa: CSARGTGELFF
d_gene: TRBD1
v_gene: TRBV29-1
abundance: few
j_gene: TRBJ2-2

CDR3nt: TGTGCCAGCAGCTTAGTAGCGGGGGTAACAGATACGCAGTATTTT
CDR3aa: CASSLVAGVTDTQYF
d_gene: TRBD2
v_gene: TRBV11-3
abundance: few
j_gene: TRBJ2-3

CDR3nt: TGTGCCAGCAGCTTGTTTCCACCCACTTACGAGCAGTACTTC
CDR3aa: CASSLFPPTYEQYF
d_gene: -
v_gene: TRBV7-2
abundance: few
j_gene: TRBJ2-7

CDR3nt: TGCGCCAGCAGCCAGGAGACAGGAGGGAACACTGAAGCTTTCTTT
CDR3aa: CASSQETGGNTEAFF
d_gene: -
v_gene: TRBV4-3
abundance: few
j_gene: TRBJ1-1

CDR3nt: TGTGCTCGACTTCTTAAGGGCTGGAACTTAAACTATGGCTACACCTTC
CDR3aa: CARLLKGWNLNYGYTF
d_gene: -
v_gene: TRBV30
abundance: few
j_gene: TRBJ1-2